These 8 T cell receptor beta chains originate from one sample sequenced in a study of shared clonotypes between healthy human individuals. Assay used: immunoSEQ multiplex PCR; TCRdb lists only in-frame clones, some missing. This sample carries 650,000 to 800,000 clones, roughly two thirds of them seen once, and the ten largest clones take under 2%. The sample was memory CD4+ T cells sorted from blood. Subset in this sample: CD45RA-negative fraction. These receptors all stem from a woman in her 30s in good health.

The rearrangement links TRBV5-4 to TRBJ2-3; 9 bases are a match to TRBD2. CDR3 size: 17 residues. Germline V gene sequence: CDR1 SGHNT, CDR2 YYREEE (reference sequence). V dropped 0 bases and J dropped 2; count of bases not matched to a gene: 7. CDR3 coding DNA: TGTGCCAGCAGCTTGGTCTCCCTAGCGGGATTCACAGATACGCAGTATTTT. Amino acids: CASSLVSLAGFTDTQYF.

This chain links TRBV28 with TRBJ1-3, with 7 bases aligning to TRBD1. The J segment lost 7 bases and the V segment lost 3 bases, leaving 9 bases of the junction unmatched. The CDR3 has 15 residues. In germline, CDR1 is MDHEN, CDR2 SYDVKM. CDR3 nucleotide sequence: TGTGCCAGCAGTTTGGCCCTGGGACAGAGGAACACCATATATTTT. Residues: CASSLALGQRNTIYF. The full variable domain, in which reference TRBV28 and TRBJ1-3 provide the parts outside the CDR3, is DVKVTQSSRYLVKRTGEKVFLECVQDMDHENMFWYRQDPGLGLRLIYFSYDVKMKEKGDIPEGYSVSREKKERFSLILESASTNQTSMYLCASSLALGQRNTIYFGEGSWLTVV.

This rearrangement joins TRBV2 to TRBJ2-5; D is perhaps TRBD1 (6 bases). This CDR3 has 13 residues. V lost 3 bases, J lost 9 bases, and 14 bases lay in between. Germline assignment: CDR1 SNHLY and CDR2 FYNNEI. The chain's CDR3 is CASSDRYRAAQYF. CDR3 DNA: TGTGCCAGCAGTGATCGGTACAGGGCGGCCCAGTACTTC.

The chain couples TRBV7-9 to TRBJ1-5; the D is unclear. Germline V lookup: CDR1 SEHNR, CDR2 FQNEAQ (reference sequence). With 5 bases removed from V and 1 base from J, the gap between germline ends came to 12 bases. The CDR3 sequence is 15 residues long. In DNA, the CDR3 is TGTGCCAGCAGCCACCGACACCGGAGCAATCAGCCCCAGCATTTT. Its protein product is CASSHRHRSNQPQHF.

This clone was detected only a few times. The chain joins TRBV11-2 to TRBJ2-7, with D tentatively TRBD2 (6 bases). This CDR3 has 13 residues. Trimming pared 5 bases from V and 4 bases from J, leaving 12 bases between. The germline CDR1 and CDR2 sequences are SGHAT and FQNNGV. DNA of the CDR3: TGTGCCAGCAGCCGAACGGGGAGGTACGAGCAGTACTTC. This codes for CASSRTGRYEQYF. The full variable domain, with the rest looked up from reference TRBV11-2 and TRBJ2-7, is EAGVAQSPRYKIIEKRQSVAFWCNPISGHATLYWYQQILGQGPKLLIQFQNNGVVDDSQLPKDRFSAERLKGVDSTLKIQPAKLEDSAVYLCASSRTGRYEQYFGPGTRLTVT.

The CDR3 sequence is CSVVGGSQETQYF. The CDR3 DNA follows: TGCAGCGTTGTCGGCGGTAGCCAAGAGACCCAGTACTTC. This chain joins TRBV29-1 and TRBJ2-5, with D uncertain. Germline V gene sequence: CDR1 SQVTM, CDR2 ANQGSEA. V lost 4 bases and J 1 base, leaving 10 bases between the germline ends. The CDR3 is made up of 13 amino acids.

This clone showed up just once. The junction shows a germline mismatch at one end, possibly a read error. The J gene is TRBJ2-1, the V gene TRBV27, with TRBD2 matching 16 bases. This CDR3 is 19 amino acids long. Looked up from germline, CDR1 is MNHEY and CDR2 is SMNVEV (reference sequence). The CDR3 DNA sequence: TGTGCCAGCAGTCTATCCGGGACTAGCGGGAGGGCGGCCTACAATGAGCAGTTCTTC. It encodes CASSLSGTSGRAAYNEQFF.

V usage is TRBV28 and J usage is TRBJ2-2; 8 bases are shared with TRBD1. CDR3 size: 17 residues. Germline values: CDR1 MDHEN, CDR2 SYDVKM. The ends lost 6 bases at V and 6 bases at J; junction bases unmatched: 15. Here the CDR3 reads CASSTPSRQGFAGELFF. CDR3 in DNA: TGTGCCAGCAGCACCCCCTCCCGACAGGGGTTTGCCGGGGAGCTGTTTTTT.